This T cell receptor beta chain derives from a study of blood T cells in healthy people across ages. Study details: Template switching caught about one barcoded beta molecule for each two T cells.

Germline trimming cut 8 bases from V and 11 bases from J; bases unmatched to any gene: 11. Germline V gene data show CDR1 as SNHLY and CDR2 as FYNNEI. The CDR3 is 13 amino acids. Primed by a sample-barcoded 5' primer and a J-beta primer mix, a second PCR proceeded for 7 to 11 cycles. Each cDNA was tagged by a template-switch adaptor containing 12 random nucleotides. TCRdb re-called the 5' RACE reads through MiXCR, storing one row per CDR3 protein. The data show over a million distinct CDR3 sequences, roughly 59% seen once. The TCR comes from a young man in good health. The rearrangement uses TRBV2 and TRBJ1-5; 8 positions match TRBD1. Sequenced: blood. CDR3 nucleotide sequence: TGTGCCAGCGGGGAAGGACAGGGAATGACCCAGCATTTT. Translation: CASGEGQGMTQHF.